Below, 3 T cell receptor beta chains from the same sample are listed, as sequenced in a study of cytomegalovirus exposure and HLA in healthy donors (dated by TCRdb to between 2016 and 2019). The library relied on the immunoSEQ multiplex PCR assay. For the multiplex PCR, a mixture combining 60 forward primers for TCR Vbeta segments and 13 reverse primers for TCR Jbeta segments was used. The source is immuneACCESS, and TCRdb retained only in-frame sequences with V and J called. Part of the clones is not carried over; for the studies checked, unresolved V genes explain less than half of this, and the remainder is unexplained. This sample is represented by about 190,000 clones; approximately 70% of them were singletons. Less than 4% of the sample belongs to the ten largest clones. Material: PBMCs. The source of these receptors is a woman in her twenties or thirties in good health and CMV-seropositive.

This clone has just a few counts. The chain combines TRBV19 with TRBJ1-1, with 7 bases aligning to TRBD1. The germline CDR1 and CDR2 sequences are LNHDA and SQIVND (reference sequence). The CDR3 sequence is 15 residues long. With V trimmed by 6 bases and J by 4 bases, 11 bases remained unmatched. The chain's CDR3 is CASSPATGVVTEAFF. In DNA, the CDR3 is TGTGCCAGTAGCCCAGCTACAGGGGTGGTCACTGAAGCTTTCTTT. The whole variable domain, remainder taken from reference TRBV19 and TRBJ1-1, is DGGITQSPKYLFRKEGQNVTLSCEQNLNHDAMYWYRQDPGQGLRLIYYSQIVNDFQKGDIAEGYSVSREKKESFPLTVTSAQKNPTAFYLCASSPATGVVTEAFFGQGTRLTVV.

This chain connects TRBV27 to TRBJ1-2, with 7 positions matching TRBD1. V lost 3 bases to trimming and J lost 3 bases; unmatched junction nucleotides: 1. This CDR3 contains 13 residues. Germline V CDR1 and CDR2: MNHEY, SMNVEV (reference sequence). The CDR3 loop is CASSFTGDYGYTF. The CDR3 DNA reads as TGTGCCAGCAGTTTTACAGGGGACTATGGCTACACCTTC.

The chain uses TRBV6-5 and TRBJ2-5; possibly TRBD2 for D (7 bases). Germline loops: CDR1 MNHEY, CDR2 SVGAGI. The CDR3 sequence is 15 residues long. Trimming shortened V by 3 bases and J by 2 bases, and 13 bases separated the two germline ends. This CDR3 is CASSYIGGGQETQYF. As DNA, the CDR3 is TGTGCCAGCAGTTATATAGGGGGGGGGCAAGAGACCCAGTACTTC.